The entry below describes one T cell receptor beta chain. Three rounds of nested PCR, following a modified ARM-PCR protocol, produced the TCRbeta library. TCRdb passed the multiplex PCR reads through MiXCR, listing each CDR3 protein once. The sample consists of roughly 200,000 distinct CDR3 sequences, about 71% of them appearing once. The sample belongs to a study of tumor and adjacent non-tumor tissue in lung cancer. This sample's RNA came from whole unsorted tissue. Per the germline V gene, CDR1 is DFQATT and CDR2 is SNEGSKA (reference sequence). The CDR3 loop spans 15 amino acids. Sequenced material: lung tumor tissue. The rearrangement uses TRBV20-1 and TRBJ2-5; no reliable D call. This sequence originates from a man in his sixties with non-small cell lung cancer. CDR3: CCDRDHRSATGLKYF. The CDR3 bases are TGCTGTGATAGAGATCATCGGAGCGCCACCGGTCTTAAGTACTTC.